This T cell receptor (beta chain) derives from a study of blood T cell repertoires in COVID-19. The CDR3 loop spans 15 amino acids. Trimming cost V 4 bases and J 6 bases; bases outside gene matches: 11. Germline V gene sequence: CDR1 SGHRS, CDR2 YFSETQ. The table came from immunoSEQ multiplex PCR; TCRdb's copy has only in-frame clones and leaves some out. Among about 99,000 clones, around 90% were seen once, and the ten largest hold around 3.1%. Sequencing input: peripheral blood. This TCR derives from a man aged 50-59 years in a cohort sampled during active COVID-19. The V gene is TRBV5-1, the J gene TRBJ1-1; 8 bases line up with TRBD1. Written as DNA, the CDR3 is TGCGCCAGCAGCGTAGAGACGGACAGGGTTGCTGAAGCTTTCTTT. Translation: CASSVETDRVAEAFF.